This T cell receptor beta chain was identified in a study of blood T cell repertoires in COVID-19. Overall study context: COVID-19 samples from acute and convalescent phases originated in the United States, Italy and Spain. Nucleic acid was either cDNA or gDNA, and it came from T cells, B-cell-depleted T cells, or PBMCs.

Researchers sorted participants into cohorts using their self-reported clinical history. The V and J ends lost 7 bases and 0 bases respectively, with 10 bases between them. Germline V gene sequence: CDR1 SNHLY, CDR2 FYNNEI. The CDR3 totals 14 residues. The protocol was immunoSEQ multiplex PCR, while the TCRdb copy is restricted to in-frame clones and leaves out a portion. The sample lists approximately 300,000 clones, more than 90% seen once, with approximately 2.5% in the top ten. The chain has TRBV2 and TRBJ2-1; D gene uncertain. The TCR sequence derives from a man in his fifties or sixties who had recovered from COVID-19. The sample consisted of PBMCs or T cells enriched from blood (not recorded which). The CDR3: CASIPSSSYNEQFF. The CDR3 nucleotides read TGTGCCAGCATCCCCTCTAGCTCCTACAATGAGCAGTTCTTC.